This T cell receptor (beta chain) was obtained from a study of blood T cell repertoires in COVID-19. On the study more broadly: From T cells, B-cell-depleted T cells, or PBMCs came the material, which was cDNA or gDNA.

Authors' data handling: For nucleated cells, counts were estimated from reference gene primer amplification. Assay used: immunoSEQ multiplex PCR; TCRdb lists only in-frame clones, some missing. Clone size and the V and J calls come from that table; the DNA yielded D and trimming. The data contain 260,000 or so clones, 86% of them singletons. There are 18 residues in the CDR3. CDR1 is LNHDA and CDR2 is SQIVND in the germline V gene (reference sequence). V shed 3 bases, J shed 2 bases, and the junction held 15 bases outside the gene matches. The age range of participants was about 18 to 89 years, with residence in about two dozen US areas. In Cohort 3, a recovered donor had either two negative PCRs, clearance, or symptom resolution.

V gene TRBV19 combines with J gene TRBJ2-5; 7 bases agree with TRBD2. Material for sequencing was PBMCs or T cells enriched from blood (not recorded which). This TCR was recovered from a man aged 18 to 30 who had recovered from COVID-19. The CDR3 is CASSMSGEASSGQETQYF. Written as DNA, the CDR3 is TGTGCCAGTAGTATGAGTGGGGAAGCGTCTAGCGGACAAGAGACCCAGTACTTC.